A selection of T cell receptor beta chains follows, all from one sample in a study of naive and memory T cell subsets. MiXCR was run by TCRdb on the UMI-ligation and nested PCR reads, yielding one entry per CDR3 protein. The table includes 85,000 or so distinct CDR3 sequences, over 9% detected once. Sequencing was performed on naive CD8+ T cells from blood. Source of these receptors: a human donor in good health. The CDR3 runs from the conserved cysteine through the conserved F or W. The D gene is left open where the match is weak. Not every row has a clone size; where given, it reads once, few, many or a size class.

TRBV7-9	TRBD1	NA	TRBJ2-1	CASSIIPQGAPPGRHNEQFF	TGTGCCAGCAGCATCATACCACAGGGGGCGCCCCCGGGTAGACACAATGAGCAGTTCTTC
TRBV5-6	TRBD2	few	TRBJ2-1	CASSLTSGGSRLAGGIAYNEQFF	TGTGCCAGCAGCTTGACCTCCGGGGGCAGTCGCCTAGCGGGAGGGATTGCTTACAATGAGCAGTTCTTC
TRBV2	NA	many	TRBJ2-2	CASSEAGAGELFF	TGTGCCAGCAGTGAAGCGGGAGCCGGGGAGCTGTTTTTT
TRBV20-1	TRBD2	few	TRBJ2-3	CSATSGAEGDTQYF	TGCAGTGCTACGAGCGGGGCAGAGGGGGATACGCAGTATTTT
TRBV7-2	NA	many	TRBJ2-7	CASSLVSSGAVQYF	TGTGCCAGCAGCTTAGTGTCCTCAGGGGCAGTGCAGTACTTC
TRBV29-1	NA	NA	TRBJ2-7	CSVSRDTAYEQYF	TGCAGCGTCAGCAGGGACACGGCCTACGAGCAGTACTTC
TRBV27	NA	many	TRBJ2-7	CASGDRFYEQYF	TGTGCCAGCGGCGACAGGTTCTACGAGCAGTACTTC
TRBV4-1	NA	few	TRBJ1-1	CASSRRDEAFF	TGCGCCAGCAGCAGAAGAGATGAAGCTTTCTTT
TRBV15	NA	many	TRBJ2-5	CATSPRTDGETQYF	TGTGCCACCAGCCCACGGACGGACGGGGAGACCCAGTACTTC
TRBV12-3/TRBV12-4	NA	NA	TRBJ1-2	CASSLGGTYTF	TGTGCCAGCAGCCTAGGCGGGACCTACACCTTC
TRBV28	NA	NA	TRBJ2-3	CASSLIQGKGTDTQYF	TGTGCCAGCAGTTTGATACAGGGAAAAGGCACAGATACGCAGTATTTT
TRBV6-6	NA	many	TRBJ2-1	CASILRGEQFF	TGTGCCAGCATCCTCCGCGGTGAGCAGTTCTTC
TRBV7-2	NA	many	TRBJ2-7	CASSLIGLYEQYF	TGTGCCAGCAGCCTAATAGGGCTTTACGAGCAGTACTTC
TRBV27	NA	NA	TRBJ2-7	CASSLGSGQGSYEQYF	TGTGCCAGCAGTTTGGGTTCTGGTCAGGGCTCCTACGAGCAGTACTTC
TRBV12-3/TRBV12-4	NA	few	TRBJ2-5	CASSSTGIIGETQYF	TGTGCCAGCAGTTCAACAGGGATAATCGGTGAGACCCAGTACTTC
TRBV6-6	NA	NA	TRBJ2-1	CASSYSALEGLYNEQFF	TGTGCCAGCAGTTACTCGGCTCTAGAGGGCCTCTACAATGAGCAGTTCTTC
TRBV24-1	NA	NA	TRBJ2-2	CATSRTGRTGELFF	TGTGCCACCAGCCGGACTGGAAGGACCGGGGAGCTGTTTTTT
TRBV28	TRBD1	few	TRBJ1-1	CASKTGGEAFF	TGTGCCAGCAAGACAGGGGGCGAAGCTTTCTTT
TRBV27	TRBD1	few	TRBJ1-5	CATSTGSYQPQHF	TGTGCCACCTCGACAGGGTCCTATCAGCCCCAGCATTTT
TRBV10-3	NA	many	TRBJ2-7	CATSDRHKDEQYF	TGTGCCACAAGCGACAGGCATAAAGACGAGCAGTACTTC
TRBV5-1	TRBD1	few	TRBJ1-2	CASSLEVSGTGVYGYTF	TGCGCCAGCAGCTTGGAAGTGTCGGGGACAGGAGTATATGGCTACACCTTC
TRBV27	TRBD2	many	TRBJ2-7	CASSLSGGRGNEQYF	TGTGCCAGCAGTTTATCTGGCGGGAGGGGTAACGAGCAGTACTTC
TRBV2	NA	NA	TRBJ2-3	CASSEGAGRTDTQYF	TGTGCCAGCAGTGAAGGGGCAGGGAGGACAGATACGCAGTATTTT
TRBV20-1	TRBD2	many	TRBJ2-3	CSVPGLAGLTDTQYF	TGCAGTGTTCCCGGACTAGCGGGACTCACAGATACGCAGTATTTT
TRBV28	NA	few	TRBJ1-5	CASGNQPQHF	TGTGCCAGCGGAAATCAGCCCCAGCATTTT
TRBV7-2	NA	few	TRBJ2-5	CASSPDREGIPRETQYF	TGTGCCAGCAGCCCGGACAGGGAGGGGATCCCAAGGGAGACCCAGTACTTC
TRBV7-9	NA	many	TRBJ2-7	CASSLPGATYEQYF	TGTGCCAGCAGTCTCCCGGGGGCTACCTACGAGCAGTACTTC
TRBV15	NA	many	TRBJ1-1	CATSRDRSSTEAFF	TGTGCCACCAGCAGAGATCGTTCGAGTACTGAAGCTTTCTTT
TRBV12-3/TRBV12-4	NA	few	TRBJ1-5	CASTISLAQPQHF	TGTGCCAGCACCATATCCCTGGCTCAGCCCCAGCATTTT
TRBV29-1	NA	many	TRBJ1-1	CSVEVGNTEAFF	TGCAGCGTTGAAGTGGGGAACACTGAAGCTTTCTTT
TRBV7-9	NA	few	TRBJ2-7	CASSRRGEQYF	TGTGCCAGCAGCCGCAGGGGCGAGCAGTACTTC
TRBV28	NA	many	TRBJ2-1	CASFRGLGSYNEQFF	TGTGCCAGCTTCCGGGGGCTAGGGTCCTACAATGAGCAGTTCTTC
TRBV6-5	NA	NA	TRBJ2-7	CASSYGEGTEQYF	TGTGCCAGCAGTTATGGTGAGGGGACCGAGCAGTACTTC
TRBV20-1	NA	NA	TRBJ2-3	CSARSRADTQYF	TGCAGTGCGCGTTCACGGGCAGATACGCAGTATTTT
TRBV28	NA	few	TRBJ2-7	CASHPLAEGGYEQYF	TGTGCCAGCCACCCCCTAGCGGAGGGGGGCTACGAGCAGTACTTC
TRBV5-4	NA	NA	TRBJ2-2	CASSLVGSGNTGELFF	TGTGCCAGCAGCTTGGTTGGTAGCGGGAACACCGGGGAGCTGTTTTTT
TRBV29-1	NA	few	TRBJ2-3	CSVPEGGGETQYF	TGCAGCGTCCCTGAGGGAGGCGGGGAGACGCAGTATTTT
TRBV20-1	TRBD2	few	TRBJ2-5	CSARDWGGSGVITQYF	TGCAGTGCTAGAGATTGGGGGGGTAGCGGGGTAATTACCCAGTACTTC
TRBV7-8	NA	few	TRBJ1-5	CASSLVGARQPQHF	TGTGCCAGCAGCTTAGTGGGGGCTCGGCAGCCCCAGCATTTT
TRBV13	NA	NA	TRBJ1-1	CASSTGRGGTEAFF	TGTGCCAGCAGCACAGGTCGGGGGGGCACTGAAGCTTTCTTT
TRBV28	NA	NA	TRBJ2-7	CASSFSGGNEQYF	TGTGCCAGCAGTTTCTCAGGGGGGAACGAGCAGTACTTC
TRBV12-5	NA	many	TRBJ2-7	CASGLSTYGEQYF	TGTGCTAGTGGTTTGTCAACATATGGGGAGCAGTACTTC
TRBV29-1	TRBD2	NA	TRBJ2-1	CSASGLAGLSSYNEQFF	TGCAGCGCATCGGGACTAGCGGGACTGAGCTCCTACAATGAGCAGTTCTTC